This TCR beta chain appears in the sequencing data of a study of blood T cell repertoires in COVID-19 (dated by TCRdb to about 2020). Regarding the research as a whole: Collaborator samples came from the United States, Italy and Spain and covered acute and convalescent phases of COVID-19. The samples were drawn from two sources: the first 160 participants of the ongoing ImmuneRACE study, and 1,254 subjects contributed by 6 global collaborators. The prospective study material was composed of cDNA or gDNA derived from T cells, B-cell-depleted T cells, or PBMCs. Sample metadata almost always included a de-identified subject ID, COVID-19 status, age in years and sex. Where available, HLA class I and class II types were taken from metadata supplied by the sample provider and were not determined by assay-based typing. The repertoires were made available in a free public database intended to serve as a resource for research on the immune response to SARS-CoV-2. Subjects who had been exposed to COVID-19, were actively infected with it, or had recovered from it provided the deeply sampled blood TCRbeta repertoires that made up the dataset.

TCRbeta CDR3 regions were amplified from genomic DNA using the immunoSEQ Assay, a bias-controlled multiplex PCR. The original methods were these. The number of nucleated cells in each sample was estimated by amplification of reference gene primers within the assay. To quantify the absolute abundance of each unique TCRbeta CDR3 rearrangement, sequence reads were collapsed and filtered. For each sample, productive Simpson clonality was calculated by taking the square root of Simpson's diversity index across productive rearrangements. Drawn from immuneACCESS, this table holds only the in-frame rearrangements with V and J called that TCRdb kept. Clones are partly lost; checked studies trace under half to an unresolved V gene and leave the rest unexplained. V and J calls and clone size come straight from that table; D and trimming were deduced from the DNA. The sample table contains some 190,000 clones; only one count was recorded for 84% of them. 7.8% of the sample is taken by the ten largest.

This clone has a single count. Its binding antigen is unknown. Compared with germline, one end of the junction differs, possibly owing to a read error. CDR1 SSHAT and CDR2 FNYEAQ are derived from the germline V gene (reference sequence). The CDR3 measures 13 amino acids from cysteine to phenylalanine. Only the CDR3 DNA stays, 39 bases, in frame from base 1. One collaborating source in Seattle enrolled patients while the patients were actively infected and followed the patients over time throughout the course of disease. The collaborating institutions used their own protocols to collect whole blood in K2EDTA tubes. For TCRbeta analysis, collaborators shipped samples in one of three forms: frozen whole blood, isolated PBMCs, or DNA extracted from either of those sample types. Study-level results and caveats: Clinical and demographic metadata were provided uncurated, with the amount varying by source and participant.

Sequencing was done on a sample of peripheral blood. The sequence joins TRBV7-7 to TRBJ1-1, with no reliable assignment of the D segment. The TCR sequence derives from a woman older than 75 with COVID-19, enrolled during active disease. Here the CDR3 is given as CASSLTMNTEAFF. The DNA reads TGTGCTAGCAGCTTAACTATGAACACTGAAGCTTTCTTT.